This entry describes one T cell receptor (beta chain). Its antigen remains unidentified. This entry is derived from a study of cytomegalovirus exposure and HLA in healthy donors. Regarding the study as a whole: In vitro, three CMV-associated chains proved specific for CMV antigens. The productive fraction for most TCR beta V segments was about 90% or about 30% in an earlier analysis.

In the PCR, 60 Vbeta and 13 Jbeta primers were used. Repertoires were generated with immunoSEQ multiplex PCR, while TCRdb's copy carries only in-frame clones and drops some. The profile covers tens of thousands of clones, with roughly 60% appearing a single time and 20% to 25% taken by the ten largest. The CDR3 totals 15 residues. CDR1 is MNHNY and CDR2 is SVGAGI in the germline V gene (reference sequence). V dropped 5 bases and J dropped 0 bases, with 13 bases sitting between them. The clonotype originates from a woman aged 45-59 years in good health and CMV-seropositive. The rearrangement uses TRBV6-6 and TRBJ1-2; unclear D gene. Sequenced: PBMCs. The CDR3 sequence is CASSPTAFTNYGYTF. CDR3 coding DNA: TGTGCCAGCAGTCCAACAGCTTTCACTAACTATGGCTACACCTTC.